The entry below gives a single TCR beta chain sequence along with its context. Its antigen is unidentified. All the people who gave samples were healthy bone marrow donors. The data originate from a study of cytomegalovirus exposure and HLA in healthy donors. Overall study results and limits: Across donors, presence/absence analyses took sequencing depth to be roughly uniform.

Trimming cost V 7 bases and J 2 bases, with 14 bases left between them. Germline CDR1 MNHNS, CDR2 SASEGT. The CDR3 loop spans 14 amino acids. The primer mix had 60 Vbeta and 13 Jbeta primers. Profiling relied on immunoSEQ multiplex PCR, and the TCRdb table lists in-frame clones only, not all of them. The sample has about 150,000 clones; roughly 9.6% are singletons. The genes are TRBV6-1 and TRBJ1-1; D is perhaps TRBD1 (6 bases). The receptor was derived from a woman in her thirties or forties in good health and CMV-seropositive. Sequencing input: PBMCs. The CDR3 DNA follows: TGTGCCAGCACCCTGGGGACATCTAACACTGAAGCTTTCTTT. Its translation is CASTLGTSNTEAFF.